The 22 T cell receptor beta chains presented below share a single source sample, sequenced in a study of cytomegalovirus exposure and HLA in healthy donors. Use of 60 Vbeta and 13 Jbeta primers characterized the PCR. Profiled with immunoSEQ multiplex PCR; TCRdb holds only in-frame clones, not every one. Of some 140,000 clones in the sample, approximately 60% were seen once. Sequenced input: PBMCs. The origin of the receptors is a human donor in good health.

The chain uses TRBV5-1 and TRBJ2-5; 8 nucleotides align to TRBD1. The J segment lost 5 bases and the V segment lost 5 bases, leaving 5 bases of the junction unmatched. The CDR3 runs to 13 residues. The V gene's germline CDR1 is SGHRS and CDR2 YFSETQ. CDR3: CASSTGDRETQYF. CDR3 in DNA: TGCGCCAGCAGTACAGGGGACAGGGAGACCCAGTACTTC.

CDR3 residues: CASSLFRRQGAAEAFF. The DNA of the CDR3 is TGTGCCAGCAGCTTGTTTCGGCGACAGGGGGCCGCTGAAGCTTTCTTT. The chain is built from TRBV11-2 and TRBJ1-1; 10 bases fit TRBD1. Germline assignment: CDR1 SGHAT and CDR2 FQNNGV. V gave up 3 bases and J gave up 6 bases; unmatched junction bases: 10. This CDR3 comprises 16 residues.

The chain couples TRBV19 to TRBJ1-1; 8 bases are a match to TRBD1. The germline CDR1 and CDR2 sequences are LNHDA and SQIVND (reference sequence). V dropped 6 bases and J dropped 8; count of bases not matched to a gene: 2. The CDR3 totals 11 residues. The CDR3 loop is CASRGTGEAFF. DNA for the CDR3: TGTGCCAGTAGGGGGACAGGAGAAGCTTTCTTT.

The V call is TRBV9, the J call TRBJ2-4; 9 positions match TRBD1. The CDR3 contains 15 residues. V was pared by 0 bases and J by 7 bases, with 5 bases of the junction left unmatched. The germline V gene has CDR1 SGDLS and CDR2 YYNGEE. CDR3 coding DNA: TGTGCCAGCAGCGTAGACGGACAGGGGATGAACATTCAGTACTTC. Translated, it gives CASSVDGQGMNIQYF.

CDR3 protein: CASSQRLAGTSTQYF. In nucleotides, the CDR3 is TGTGCCAGCAGCCAACGACTAGCGGGTACCTCCACGCAGTATTTT. The chain is built from TRBV5-4 and TRBJ2-3; 10 nucleotides line up with TRBD2. The V gene's germline CDR1 is SGHNT and CDR2 YYREEE (reference sequence). J lost 9 bases, V lost 4 bases, and 11 bases had no gene match. This CDR3 spans 15 amino acids. The variable domain in full, completed from reference TRBV5-4 and TRBJ2-3, reads ETGVTQSPTHLIKTRGQQVTLRCSSQSGHNTVSWYQQALGQGPQFIFQYYREEENGRGNFPPRFSGLQFPNYSSELNVNALELDDSALYLCASSQRLAGTSTQYFGPGTRLTVL.

For the CDR3, the DNA is TGTGCCAGCAGTTCACAGGGCTCTGGAAACACCATATATTTT. It specifies CASSSQGSGNTIYF. The chain joins TRBV28 to TRBJ1-3, with D possibly TRBD1 on 6 matching bases. Germline loops: CDR1 MDHEN, CDR2 SYDVKM. The ends were cut back, 4 bases at V and 0 bases at J, with 7 bases in the middle. There are 14 residues in the CDR3. Full variable domain (rest looked up from reference TRBV28 and TRBJ1-3): DVKVTQSSRYLVKRTGEKVFLECVQDMDHENMFWYRQDPGLGLRLIYFSYDVKMKEKGDIPEGYSVSREKKERFSLILESASTNQTSMYLCASSSQGSGNTIYFGEGSWLTVV.

The CDR3 nucleotides are TGCGCCAGCAGCTTGACCGGGACAGGGGTCCTCCAAAACATTCAGTACTTC. Protein sequence: CASSLTGTGVLQNIQYF. V gene TRBV5-1 combines with J gene TRBJ2-4; 10 bases align to TRBD1. V was pared by 1 base and J by 5 bases, with 9 bases of the junction left unmatched. The CDR3 runs 17 residues. Per the germline V gene, CDR1 is SGHRS and CDR2 is YFSETQ. Filled out from reference TRBV5-1 and TRBJ2-4, the complete variable domain reads KAGVTQTPRYLIKTRGQQVTLSCSPISGHRSVSWYQQTPGQGLQFLFEYFSETQRNKGNFPGRFSGRQFSNSRSEMNVSTLELGDSALYLCASSLTGTGVLQNIQYFGAGTRLSVL.

V usage is TRBV15 and J usage is TRBJ2-1; the match to TRBD2 covers 10 bases. This CDR3 has 16 residues. Per germline, CDR1 LNHNV and CDR2 YYDKDF (reference sequence). V gave up 1 base and J gave up 9 bases; unmatched junction bases: 9. CDR3 sequence: CATSRGLAGAVGEQFF. DNA of the CDR3: TGTGCCACCAGCAGAGGTCTAGCGGGAGCTGTCGGTGAGCAGTTCTTC.

The genes are TRBV7-3 and TRBJ2-3, with TRBD2 matching over 12 bases. J gave up 3 bases and V 3 bases, and 4 bases lay outside the gene matches. The CDR3 runs 16 residues. The V gene's germline CDR1 is SGHTA and CDR2 FQGTGA. DNA of the CDR3: TGTGCCAGCAGCTTTTCTAGCGGGAGGGCGACAGATACGCAGTATTTT. It yields the protein CASSFSSGRATDTQYF.

This clone was counted only a few times. V is TRBV10-3 and J is TRBJ1-1; D is perhaps TRBD1 (6 bases). The germline V gene has CDR1 ENHRY and CDR2 SYGVKD. V dropped 3 bases and J dropped 1 base, with 9 bases sitting between them. The CDR3 length is 14 residues. The CDR3 region has the DNA TGTGCCATCAGTGAATACAGGGAGAACACTGAAGCTTTCTTT. Its protein product is CAISEYRENTEAFF.

This clone was picked up a small number of times. This chain connects TRBV10-2 to TRBJ2-2; D perhaps matches TRBD2 (6 bases). Trimming stripped 10 bases from V and 2 bases from J, with 11 bases between. The germline V gene has CDR1 WSHSY and CDR2 SAAADI. The CDR3 length is 13 residues. The CDR3 nucleotides are TGCGCCACCCGGGACTCAAACACCGGGGAGCTGTTTTTT. Its protein is CATRDSNTGELFF.

This clone was recorded once. The rearrangement uses TRBV28 and TRBJ1-5; 7 nucleotides match TRBD1. CDR3 length equals 16 residues. Unmatched junction bases numbered 17, after V lost 11 bases and J lost 4 bases. In germline, CDR1 is MDHEN, CDR2 SYDVKM. CDR3 amino acids: CAEQGGVGARNQPQHF. CDR3 nucleotide sequence: TGTGCCGAGCAGGGGGGAGTTGGAGCAAGGAATCAGCCCCAGCATTTT.

V gene TRBV28 combines with J gene TRBJ2-1, with 8 positions matching TRBD2. Per germline, CDR1 MDHEN and CDR2 SYDVKM. The trim removed 6 bases at V and 9 bases at J, leaving 16 bases unmatched. CDR3 size: 16 residues. The CDR3 reads CASSRRGGREAGEQFF. The CDR3 bases are TGTGCCAGCAGCCGCCGAGGAGGGCGGGAGGCGGGTGAGCAGTTCTTC. Full variable domain (missing parts from reference TRBV28 and TRBJ2-1): DVKVTQSSRYLVKRTGEKVFLECVQDMDHENMFWYRQDPGLGLRLIYFSYDVKMKEKGDIPEGYSVSREKKERFSLILESASTNQTSMYLCASSRRGGREAGEQFFGPGTRLTVL.

This chain joins TRBV27 and TRBJ2-3; D is perhaps TRBD2 (5 bases). Germline V gene data show CDR1 as MNHEY and CDR2 as SMNVEV (reference sequence). The CDR3 is made up of 13 amino acids. Between the trimmed V and J ends, which lost 1 base and 6 bases, there was a span of 8 bases. For the CDR3, the DNA is TGTGCCAGCAGTTTATATCCGGGGGATACGCAGTATTTT. As protein: CASSLYPGDTQYF.

This clone was observed a few times. V gene TRBV29-1 combines with J gene TRBJ1-5; 7 nucleotides line up with TRBD1. V lost 6 bases to trimming and J lost 2 bases; unmatched junction nucleotides: 7. Germline assignment: CDR1 SQVTM and CDR2 ANQGSEA. The CDR3 has 14 amino acids. This CDR3 is CSVKSGTGNQPQHF. Here the CDR3 DNA reads TGCAGCGTCAAATCCGGGACAGGCAATCAGCCCCAGCATTTT.

The genes are TRBV29-1 and TRBJ2-5; 7 bases are shared with TRBD2. Germline V CDR1 and CDR2: SQVTM, ANQGSEA. The CDR3 sequence is 14 residues long. Trimming took 4 bases from V and 5 from J; bases not matched to a gene: 10. CDR3 nucleotide sequence: TGCAGCGTTGGGGGGGGACTCTTGCGGGAGACCCAGTACTTC. Translated: CSVGGGLLRETQYF.

Here the CDR3 reads CASSPPDRGTNEKLFF. CDR3 coding DNA: TGCGCCAGCAGTCCCCCGGACAGGGGAACTAATGAAAAACTGTTTTTT. J is TRBJ1-4 and V is TRBV23-1; 9 nucleotides line up with TRBD1. TRBV23-1 is labeled an ORF, and its function is uncertain. V shed 4 bases, J shed 1 base, and the junction held 4 bases outside the gene matches. The CDR3 is 16 amino acids.

The chain couples TRBV6-6 to TRBJ1-6; D possibly corresponds to TRBD1 (6 bases). The germline V and J ends were trimmed by 2 bases and 5 bases, with 10 bases remaining between them. The CDR3 spans 15 residues. The germline CDR1 and CDR2 sequences are MNHNY and SVGAGI (reference sequence). CDR3 sequence: CASSYIRDNNSPLHF. In DNA, the CDR3 is TGTGCCAGCAGTTACATCCGGGACAATAATTCACCCCTCCACTTT.

The chain joins TRBV25-1 to TRBJ1-1; D uncertain. Germline CDR1 is MGHDK and CDR2 is SYGVNS. Trimming pared 2 bases from V and 9 bases from J, leaving 10 bases between. This CDR3 comprises 12 residues. CDR3 nucleotide sequence: TGTGCCAGCAGTGAAGTTGGGAGAAAAGCTTTCTTT. This gives the protein CASSEVGRKAFF.

V gene TRBV10-3 combines with J gene TRBJ1-2; 7 bases are a match to TRBD1. V shed 6 bases, J shed 3 bases, and the junction held 4 bases outside the gene matches. Germline V gene lookup returns CDR1 ENHRY and CDR2 SYGVKD. This CDR3 contains 13 residues. The CDR3 reads CAISETGDYGYTF. In nucleotides, the CDR3 is TGTGCCATCAGCGAAACAGGGGACTATGGCTACACCTTC.

The chain links TRBV28 to TRBJ1-1, with D maybe TRBD1 (6 bases). This CDR3 comprises 15 residues. Trimming cost V 6 bases and J 1 base, with 15 bases left between them. CDR1 and CDR2 from the germline V gene are MDHEN and SYDVKM. The CDR3 DNA sequence: TGTGCCAGCAGCCCTTGGGGGCACCGGAACACTGAAGCTTTCTTT. This encodes CASSPWGHRNTEAFF.

The chain couples TRBV27 to TRBJ1-5, with TRBD1 identical over 7 bases. The germline V gene encodes CDR1 MNHEY and CDR2 SMNVEV (reference sequence). The CDR3 totals 14 residues. V gave up 6 bases and J gave up 4 bases; unmatched junction bases: 6. CDR3 nucleotide sequence: TGTGCCAGCAGGCGGACAGGCGCTAATCAGCCCCAGCATTTT. It is translated as CASRRTGANQPQHF.